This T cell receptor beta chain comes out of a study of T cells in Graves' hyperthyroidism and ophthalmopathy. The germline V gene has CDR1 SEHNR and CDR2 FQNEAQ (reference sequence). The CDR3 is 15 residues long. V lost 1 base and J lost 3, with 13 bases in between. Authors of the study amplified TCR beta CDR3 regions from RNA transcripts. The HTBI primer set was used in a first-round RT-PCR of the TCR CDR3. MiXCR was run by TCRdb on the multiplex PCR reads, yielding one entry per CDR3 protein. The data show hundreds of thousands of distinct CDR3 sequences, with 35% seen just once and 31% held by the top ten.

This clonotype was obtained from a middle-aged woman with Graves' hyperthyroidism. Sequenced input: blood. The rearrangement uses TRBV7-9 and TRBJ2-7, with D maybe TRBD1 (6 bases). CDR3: CASSLDMGAFYEQYF. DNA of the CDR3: TGTGCCAGCAGCTTAGACATGGGGGCCTTCTACGAGCAGTACTTC.